This is a list of T cell receptor beta chains from one sample in a study of cytomegalovirus exposure and HLA in healthy donors. The assay was immunoSEQ multiplex PCR, and TCRdb's table has in-frame clones only and misses some. This table holds 150,000 to 200,000 clones, about 88% found once. Sequenced: PBMCs. These receptors all come from a girl less than two years old in good health and CMV-seronegative. The CDR3 runs from the conserved cysteine through the conserved F or W.

length | J | V | CDR3
14 | TRBJ2-7 | TRBV29-1 | CSVGGLAGEMEQYF
17 | TRBJ2-2 | TRBV7-9 | CASKTHGQGRRTGELFF
14 | TRBJ2-5 | TRBV7-2 | CASSRSSLLETQYF
11 | TRBJ2-4 | TRBV30 | CAWSVPGRAYF
12 | TRBJ1-6 | TRBV5-4 | CASSYDSSPLHF
17 | TRBJ2-2 | TRBV4-3 | CASSQDAPSANTGELFF
15 | TRBJ1-2 | TRBV29-1 | CSVWARTGDYYGYTF
14 | TRBJ2-2 | TRBV29-1 | CSVELEQGTGELFF
15 | TRBJ2-1 | TRBV7-3 | CASSLTGSGYNEQFF
15 | TRBJ2-1 | TRBV18 | CASSPQGASYNEQFF
16 | TRBJ2-2 | TRBV5-1 | CASELPGLAGTGELFF
16 | TRBJ2-1 | TRBV7-6 | CASSLGGADRSNEQFF
18 | TRBJ2-1 | TRBV27 | CASRRLAGGPSSYNEQFF
13 | TRBJ2-7 | TRBV7-8 | CASSLAKRERQYF
13 | TRBJ2-7 | TRBV5-4 | CASSFPEAYEQYF
14 | TRBJ1-1 | TRBV4-3 | CASSLGTANTEAFF
17 | TRBJ2-2 | TRBV5-1 | CASKPIGVVERTGELFF
16 | TRBJ2-1 | TRBV9 | CASSYGTSLTYNEQFF
14 | TRBJ1-4 | TRBV19 | CASSRTGVGEKLFF
14 | TRBJ1-1 | TRBV5-1 | CASSLGTADLEAFF
16 | TRBJ1-2 | TRBV6-6 | CASSTTPGTANYGYTF
11 | TRBJ2-3 | TRBV11-2 | CASSHTDTQYF
13 | TRBJ1-6 | TRBV6-5 | CASSYRAGSPLHF
14 | TRBJ2-2 | TRBV14 | CASSSLSNAGELFF
15 | TRBJ1-2 | TRBV5-5 | CASSLVLTGGSRYTF
13 | TRBJ1-2 | TRBV10-3 | CAALGTGGYGYTF
17 | TRBJ2-1 | TRBV16 | CASSPTTSGSPYNEQFF
14 | TRBJ1-1 | TRBV6-1 | CASSSDRVSTEAFF
15 | TRBJ2-2 | TRBV5-4 | CASNKGGSNTGELFF
13 | TRBJ2-1 | TRBV30 | CAWCQGAHNEQFF
20 | TRBJ2-7 | TRBV4-2 | CASSQDHISGGLAGEAEQYF
16 | TRBJ2-7 | TRBV4-1 | CASSQVRGARPYEQYF
13 | TRBJ1-1 | TRBV5-1 | CASSLSRVTEAFF
18 | TRBJ2-7 | TRBV1 | CTSSQEDLSMTLQGEQYF
13 | TRBJ1-2 | TRBV23-1 | CASSQYLQQLYTF
10 | TRBJ2-1 | TRBV20-1 | CSASFSEQFF
15 | TRBJ2-7 | TRBV9 | CASSVDGGSGYEQYF
14 | TRBJ2-5 | TRBV30 | CAWGFGTSGETQYF
17 | TRBJ1-3 | TRBV6-4 | CASSDIGAGASGNTIYF
16 | TRBJ2-5 | TRBV5-5 | CASSFTHGGAGETQYF
13 | TRBJ1-1 | TRBV6-6 | CASSSLDYTEAFF
13 | TRBJ1-2 | TRBV30 | CAWSVHVSGGYTF
16 | NA | TRBV4-1 | CASSQALAGGSYEQYF
14 | TRBJ1-1 | TRBV7-9 | CASSPTRGNTEAFF
15 | TRBJ2-1 | TRBV7-9 | CASSLGLAGVDEQFF